Below are 25 T cell receptor beta chains sequenced from a single sample in a study of cytomegalovirus exposure and HLA in healthy donors. Some clones are missing from TCRdb's copy, which holds only in-frame ones; the method was immunoSEQ multiplex PCR. This table has 150,000 to 200,000 clones, roughly 86% appearing once. Input material: PBMCs. Receptors were obtained from a woman under 30 in good health and CMV-seronegative.

A single count supports this clone. The V and J genes are TRBV6-6 and TRBJ1-1; maybe TRBD1 (6 bases). V lost 5 bases and J 1 base, leaving 17 bases between the germline ends. Germline V gene data show CDR1 as MNHNY and CDR2 as SVGAGI (reference sequence). The CDR3 totals 16 residues. CDR3 nucleotides: TGTGCCAGCAGTCCAAGGGGGAAGCCCGAGAACACTGAAGCTTTCTTT. Its protein product is CASSPRGKPENTEAFF.

A single count supports this clone. The rearrangement joins TRBV18 to TRBJ1-4; D gene unclear. Trimming took 0 bases from V and 3 from J, leaving 14 bases between them. Germline V gene sequence: CDR1 KGHSH, CDR2 LQKENI. The length of the CDR3 is 17 residues. This CDR3 reads CASSPPGGFGANEKLFF. The CDR3 nucleotides read TGTGCCAGCTCACCACCCGGAGGGTTTGGGGCTAATGAAAAACTGTTTTTT.

The chain recombines TRBV5-6 with TRBJ1-2, with D perhaps TRBD1 (5 bases). The germline gives CDR1 SGHDT, CDR2 YYEEEE. The CDR3 loop spans 13 amino acids. V was trimmed by 0 bases and J by 7 bases, leaving 10 bases between them. In DNA form, the CDR3 reads TGTGCCAGCAGCTTGGGCAGGGAGGCTGGCTACACCTTC. Protein sequence: CASSLGREAGYTF.

This chain joins TRBV18 and TRBJ1-2; D call uncertain. Trimming took 2 bases from V and 5 from J, leaving 12 bases between them. Germline CDR1 KGHSH, CDR2 LQKENI. The CDR3 spans 14 residues. The CDR3 DNA reads TGTGCCAGCTCACCAAACGCGGATACGTATGGCTACACCTTC. It translates to CASSPNADTYGYTF.

The table lists this clone with a count of one. V and J are TRBV6-5 and TRBJ1-1; D may be TRBD1 (5 bases). The germline CDR1 and CDR2 sequences are MNHEY and SVGAGI. The V end lost 0 bases, the J end lost 10 bases, and 12 bases lay between the germline ends. This CDR3 contains 13 residues. The CDR3 loop reads CASSYSFRQGAFF. The CDR3 nucleotides are TGTGCCAGCAGTTACTCGTTCAGGCAGGGAGCTTTCTTT.

The sample holds a few counts of this clone. In DNA, the CDR3 is TGTGCCAGTAATCCCGGGGGTGGTGGCTATGGCTACACCTTC. Its translation is CASNPGGGGYGYTF. The chain couples TRBV19 to TRBJ1-2, with a possible D match to TRBD1 (5 bases). Germline V gene lookup returns CDR1 LNHDA and CDR2 SQIVND (reference sequence). The CDR3 consists of 14 residues. The V end was cut by 7 bases, the J end by 4 bases, with 16 bases between.

The rearrangement links TRBV27 to TRBJ1-4, with a weak D call TRBD1 (5 bases). V lost 5 bases to trimming and J lost 6 bases, with 28 bases between them. Germline V gene data show CDR1 as MNHEY and CDR2 as SMNVEV (reference sequence). The CDR3 spans 19 residues. CDR3 region: CASSLESSTGTRVYEKLFF. The CDR3 DNA reads TGTGCCAGCAGTCTCGAATCAAGCACCGGGACTAGAGTCTATGAAAAACTGTTTTTT.

The count of this clone is one. The rearrangement joins TRBV6-5 to TRBJ1-2, with D unclear. Trimming took off 6 bases at V and 6 bases at J, with 17 bases between the two ends. The CDR3 covers 14 residues. Per germline, CDR1 MNHEY and CDR2 SVGAGI. CDR3 sequence reads: CASSSGLRGDGYTF. The CDR3 nucleotides are TGTGCCAGCAGCTCCGGACTGCGCGGGGATGGCTACACCTTC.

The chain uses TRBV10-3 and TRBJ1-1; D is undetermined. Between the trimmed V and J ends, which lost 0 bases and 0 bases, there was a span of 5 bases. CDR3 length equals 14 residues. CDR1 and CDR2 from the germline V gene are ENHRY and SYGVKD. For the CDR3, the DNA is TGTGCCATCAGTGAGTCGGAGGTGAACACTGAAGCTTTCTTT. Its protein is CAISESEVNTEAFF.

The chain uses TRBV5-6 and TRBJ1-1; weak D call: TRBD1 (6 bases). V shed 7 bases and J shed 1 base, with 20 bases lying between them. CDR1 SGHDT and CDR2 YYEEEE come from the germline V gene. This CDR3 contains 16 residues. CDR3 loop: CASVLYGAGANTEAFF. The DNA of the CDR3 is TGTGCCAGCGTCCTTTACGGGGCAGGGGCGAACACTGAAGCTTTCTTT.

The gene calls are TRBV30 and TRBJ2-2; D is undetermined. This CDR3 region has 13 residues. V lost 1 base and J lost 4, with 7 bases in between. Germline loops: CDR1 GTSNPN, CDR2 SVGIG (reference sequence). CDR3 in amino acids: CAWSGLSTGELFF. CDR3 nucleotides: TGTGCCTGGAGTGGGTTGAGCACCGGGGAGCTGTTTTTT.

A few counts support this clone. V is TRBV12-5 and J is TRBJ2-3; D is perhaps TRBD1 (6 bases). Germline lookup yields CDR1 LGHNT and CDR2 FRNRAP. There are 13 residues in the CDR3. Trimming removed 4 bases from V and 2 bases from J, with 7 bases in between. CDR3 sequence (DNA): TGTGCTAGTGGTTGGGACAACACAGATACGCAGTATTTT. Protein sequence: CASGWDNTDTQYF.

The CDR3 region has the DNA TGTGCCAGTAGTATCCTCGACACTGAAGCTTTCTTT. Translated, it gives CASSILDTEAFF. This chain uses TRBV19 with TRBJ1-1; D is unresolved. The CDR3 contains 12 residues. The V gene lost 3 bases and the J gene lost 3 bases, with 5 bases spanning the gap. The germline V gene has CDR1 LNHDA and CDR2 SQIVND (reference sequence).

This rearrangement joins TRBV27 to TRBJ2-5; possible D gene TRBD1, 5 bases. Germline V CDR1 and CDR2: MNHEY, SMNVEV (reference sequence). The length of the CDR3 is 13 residues. V was shortened by 6 bases and J by 9 bases, with 17 bases between the two germline ends. CDR3 nucleotide sequence: TGTGCCAGCAGCCTAACAGGTAGCCCGGCCCAGTACTTC. This codes for CASSLTGSPAQYF.

The chain couples TRBV6-1 to TRBJ2-1; TRBD1 matches at 7 bases. V was clipped by 2 bases and J by 7 bases; unmatched bases: 11. Germline CDR1 is MNHNS and CDR2 is SASEGT. This CDR3 contains 16 residues. This CDR3 reads CASSETPARQGNEQFF. The CDR3, as DNA: TGTGCCAGCAGTGAAACTCCTGCCAGACAGGGAAATGAGCAGTTCTTC.

This chain connects TRBV4-1 to TRBJ2-5, with 7 nucleotides matching TRBD2. The V segment lost 8 bases and the J segment 5 bases; nucleotides outside the gene matches: 17. This CDR3 spans 16 amino acids. CDR1 and CDR2 from the germline V gene are MGHRA and YSYEKL. CDR3 sequence (DNA): TGCGCCAGCCGGGATGTGGCGCGGGGGAGAGGGGAGACCCAGTACTTC. The encoded protein is CASRDVARGRGETQYF.

The J gene is TRBJ2-1, the V gene TRBV5-1; 9 nucleotides line up with TRBD1. CDR1 is SGHRS and CDR2 is YFSETQ in the germline V gene. The CDR3 extends over 15 amino acids. V was pared by 3 bases and J by 8 bases, with 9 bases of the junction left unmatched. CDR3 loop: CASSSWSDRGDEQFF. As DNA, the CDR3 is TGCGCCAGCAGCTCTTGGTCGGACAGGGGCGATGAGCAGTTCTTC.

This chain joins TRBV7-9 and TRBJ2-7, with TRBD1 matching 8 bases. The CDR3 has 12 residues. With 7 bases clipped from V and 3 bases from J, the junction kept 2 bases outside the gene matches. Germline CDR1 is SEHNR and CDR2 is FQNEAQ (reference sequence). The CDR3 region has the DNA TGTGCCAGCAACGGACAGGGCTACGAGCAGTACTTC. This gives the protein CASNGQGYEQYF.

The V call is TRBV4-1, the J call TRBJ1-1, with a tentative D call TRBD1 (5 bases). Trimming stripped 0 bases from V and 2 bases from J, with 10 bases between. The CDR3 spans 15 residues. CDR1 MGHRA and CDR2 YSYEKL come from the germline V gene. The CDR3 loop reads CASSQDRGINTEAFF. CDR3 nucleotides: TGCGCCAGCAGCCAAGATAGGGGAATAAACACTGAAGCTTTCTTT.

J is TRBJ2-1 and V is TRBV7-9, with a possible D match to TRBD1 (5 bases). Trimming removed 1 base at V and 10 bases at J, with 8 bases between. The CDR3 has 12 amino acids. Per the germline V gene, CDR1 is SEHNR and CDR2 is FQNEAQ (reference sequence). CDR3 DNA: TGTGCCAGCAGCTTAGAATCAGGGGAGCAGTTCTTC. Translating it yields CASSLESGEQFF.

The V gene is TRBV2, the J gene TRBJ1-1, with 7 bases matching TRBD1. The CDR3 has 12 residues. With 5 bases clipped from V and 7 bases from J, the junction kept 4 bases outside the gene matches. Per germline, CDR1 SNHLY and CDR2 FYNNEI. CDR3 sequence reads: CASSPQGGEAFF. For the CDR3, the DNA is TGTGCCAGCAGTCCCCAGGGGGGTGAAGCTTTCTTT.

This chain uses TRBV19 with TRBJ1-1, with D uncertain. CDR3 length: 14 amino acids. V dropped 6 bases and J dropped 1 base, with 12 bases sitting between them. Germline CDR1 is LNHDA and CDR2 is SQIVND (reference sequence). The CDR3 DNA sequence: TGTGCCAGTAGCCCGAGAAGACAGAACACTGAAGCTTTCTTT. It encodes CASSPRRQNTEAFF.

The chain couples TRBV4-1 to TRBJ2-7; TRBD1 agrees at 8 bases. The CDR3 totals 19 residues. J was trimmed by 0 bases and V by 4 bases; bases with no gene match: 17. Germline V gene sequence: CDR1 MGHRA, CDR2 YSYEKL. The CDR3 protein is CASSLTGTGPFVSSYEQYF. In nucleotides, the CDR3 is TGCGCCAGCAGCCTAACCGGGACAGGACCGTTCGTGAGCTCCTACGAGCAGTACTTC.

This chain connects TRBV10-3 to TRBJ2-7; 9 nucleotides align to TRBD2. The trim removed 4 bases at V and 7 bases at J, leaving 14 bases unmatched. Looked up from germline, CDR1 is ENHRY and CDR2 is SYGVKD. CDR3 length equals 16 residues. CDR3 sequence reads: CAISGGIQRGEQEQYF. CDR3 nucleotides: TGTGCCATCAGTGGCGGTATCCAGCGGGGGGAGCAAGAGCAGTACTTC.

Notes on this clone: The sample holds other DNA sequences that translate to the same CDR3. The chain links TRBV5-6 to TRBJ1-1; D may be TRBD1 (5 bases). Germline CDR1 reads SGHDT; CDR2 reads YYEEEE. V was shortened by 2 bases and J by 1 base, with 9 bases between the two germline ends. The length of the CDR3 is 14 residues. The CDR3 DNA is TGTGCCAGCAGCTTCCTGGGGGGGAACACTGAAGCTTTCTTT. Translation gives CASSFLGGNTEAFF. Based on the CDR3 plus reference TRBV5-6 and TRBJ1-1, the full variable domain is DAGVTQSPTHLIKTRGQQVTLRCSPKSGHDTVSWYQQALGQGPQFIFQYYEEEERQRGNFPDRFSGHQFPNYSSELNVNALLLGDSALYLCASSFLGGNTEAFFGQGTRLTVV.